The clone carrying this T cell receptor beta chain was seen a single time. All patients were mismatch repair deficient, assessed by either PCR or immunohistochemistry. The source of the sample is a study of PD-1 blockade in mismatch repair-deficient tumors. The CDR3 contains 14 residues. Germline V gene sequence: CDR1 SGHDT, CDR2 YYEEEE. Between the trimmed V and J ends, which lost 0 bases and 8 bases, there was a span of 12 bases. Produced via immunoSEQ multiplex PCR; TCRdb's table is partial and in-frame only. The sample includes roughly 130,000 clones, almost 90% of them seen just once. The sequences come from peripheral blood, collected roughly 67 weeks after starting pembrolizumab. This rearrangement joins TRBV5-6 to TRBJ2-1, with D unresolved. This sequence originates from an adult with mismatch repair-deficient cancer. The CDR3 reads CASSLEVEGYEQFF. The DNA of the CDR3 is TGTGCCAGCAGCTTGGAGGTAGAAGGGTATGAGCAGTTCTTC.